Below, 32 T cell receptor beta chains from the same sample are listed, as sequenced in a study of blood T cell repertoires in COVID-19. Generated by immunoSEQ multiplex PCR, the TCRdb table keeps only in-frame clones and is missing some. The sample lists roughly 190,000 clones, about 86% occurring once. Sequencing was done on a sample of peripheral blood. The receptors stem from a man between 18 and 35 years old with active or convalescent COVID-19.

The rearrangement uses TRBV10-3 and TRBJ1-1, with D perhaps matching TRBD1 (5 bases). Germline values: CDR1 ENHRY, CDR2 SYGVKD. The CDR3 spans 12 residues. Deletions cut 8 bases from V and 3 bases from J, with 10 bases between. This CDR3 is CAIGWGDTEAFF. Written as DNA, the CDR3 is TGTGCCATCGGGTGGGGCGACACTGAAGCTTTCTTT.

Worth noting for this clone: The same CDR3 can be traced to other DNA sequences in this sample. This chain connects TRBV6-5 to TRBJ1-5; D unresolved. Germline CDR1 and CDR2: MNHEY and SVGAGI. The V end was cut by 6 bases, the J end by 2 bases, with 8 bases between. This CDR3 has 13 residues. The CDR3 reads CASSPGGNQPQHF. The CDR3 DNA is TGTGCCAGCAGCCCCGGAGGCAATCAGCCCCAGCATTTT.

This clone was observed a single time. The CDR3 here is CASSVDWSSYNEQFF. The DNA for the CDR3 is TGTGCCAGCAGCGTGGATTGGAGCTCCTACAATGAGCAGTTCTTC. The chain combines TRBV6-5 with TRBJ2-1; no clear D gene. V gave up 6 bases and J gave up 0 bases, with 12 bases separating them. The CDR3 spans 15 residues. Germline V gene data show CDR1 as MNHEY and CDR2 as SVGAGI.

This clone occurred once. The J gene is TRBJ1-4, the V gene TRBV2, with TRBD1 identical over 7 bases. The CDR3 contains 16 residues. Trimming took 7 bases from V and 5 from J; bases not matched to a gene: 13. Germline lookup yields CDR1 SNHLY and CDR2 FYNNEI. DNA of the CDR3: TGTGCCAGCATTAAATATCCTGGACAGGAGAATGAAAAACTGTTTTTT. It yields the protein CASIKYPGQENEKLFF. Full variable domain (rest looked up from reference TRBV2 and TRBJ1-4): EPEVTQTPSHQVTQMGQEVILRCVPISNHLYFYWYRQILGQKVEFLVSFYNNEISEKSEIFDDQFSVERPDGSNFTLKIRSTKLEDSAMYFCASIKYPGQENEKLFFGSGTQLSVL.

The chain joins TRBV11-2 to TRBJ1-3; D is perhaps TRBD1 (5 bases). Germline V gene sequence: CDR1 SGHAT, CDR2 FQNNGV. The CDR3 covers 17 residues. V shed 6 bases and J shed 5 bases, with 23 bases lying between them. The CDR3 nucleotides read TGTGCCAGCAGAAACACTTCTACGGGGGGGATCCGAAACACCATATATTTT. Translating it yields CASRNTSTGGIRNTIYF.

This chain joins TRBV5-4 and TRBJ1-2; D is possibly TRBD1 (6 bases). The CDR3 runs to 14 residues. Germline assignment: CDR1 SGHNT and CDR2 YYREEE (reference sequence). V was clipped by 4 bases and J by 2 bases, with 12 bases between them. CDR3: CASSTRTGNYGYTF. Here the CDR3 DNA reads TGTGCCAGCAGCACTCGTACAGGGAACTATGGCTACACCTTC.

V and J are TRBV10-3 and TRBJ1-2; D perhaps matches TRBD1 (6 bases). This CDR3 is built from 14 residues. The germline V gene has CDR1 ENHRY and CDR2 SYGVKD. Trimming took 4 bases from V and 3 from J, leaving 12 bases between them. Here the CDR3 reads CAISGPEGDYGYTF. CDR3 nucleotide sequence: TGTGCCATCAGTGGACCCGAGGGGGACTATGGCTACACCTTC.

The rearrangement links TRBV6-5 to TRBJ1-4; D remains ambiguous. This CDR3 is built from 14 residues. Germline-derived CDR1 and CDR2 are MNHEY and SVGAGI. The V and J ends lost 6 bases and 0 bases respectively, with 8 bases between them. The CDR3 region is CASSRVSTNEKLFF. CDR3 sequence (DNA): TGTGCCAGCAGCCGGGTCTCAACTAATGAAAAACTGTTTTTT.

Only a few counts were recorded for this clone. This chain joins TRBV12-3 or TRBV12-4 and TRBJ2-7; perhaps TRBD1 as D (5 bases). V lost 3 bases to trimming and J lost 6 bases, with 12 bases between them. The CDR3 runs 13 residues. This chain's CDR3 is CASSFGDQGEQYF. The CDR3 DNA reads as TGTGCCAGCAGTTTTGGCGACCAGGGCGAGCAGTACTTC.

The rearrangement joins TRBV19 to TRBJ1-5; D is possibly TRBD1 (5 bases). The CDR3 is 18 residues long. From germline, CDR1 is LNHDA and CDR2 SQIVND (reference sequence). Trimming stripped 6 bases from V and 0 bases from J, with 21 bases between. The CDR3 loop reads CASSRDSFLPHSNQPQHF. The CDR3 bases are TGTGCCAGTAGCCGGGACTCATTTCTTCCCCATAGCAATCAGCCCCAGCATTTT.

The rearrangement links TRBV6-5 to TRBJ2-1; 11 bases are shared with TRBD2. After removal of 5 bases from V and 8 bases from J, the junction contained 8 bases not matched to a gene. CDR3 length equals 15 residues. Germline lookup yields CDR1 MNHEY and CDR2 SVGAGI. CDR3 amino acids: CASSLLSGGADEQFF. DNA of the CDR3: TGTGCCAGCAGTCTACTTAGCGGGGGGGCCGATGAGCAGTTCTTC.

The chain is built from TRBV5-4 and TRBJ1-4; D may be TRBD1 (5 bases). This CDR3 comprises 13 residues. Looked up from germline, CDR1 is SGHNT and CDR2 is YYREEE (reference sequence). The V end lost 4 bases, the J end lost 11 bases, and 15 bases lay between the germline ends. The CDR3 spells CASSGRGMSKLFF. The DNA of the CDR3 is TGTGCCAGCAGCGGTCGGGGGATGTCGAAACTGTTTTTT.

The CDR3 here is CSVELAGDAQETQYF. The CDR3 region has the DNA TGCAGCGTTGAACTAGCGGGGGACGCCCAAGAGACCCAGTACTTC. This chain connects TRBV29-1 to TRBJ2-5, with 10 nucleotides matching TRBD2. This CDR3 comprises 15 residues. With V trimmed by 2 bases and J by 1 base, 4 bases remained unmatched. In germline, CDR1 is SQVTM, CDR2 ANQGSEA.

This clone is a singleton in its sample. V usage is TRBV6-4 and J usage is TRBJ1-1; the match to TRBD1 covers 12 bases. V was clipped by 3 bases and J by 4 bases; unmatched bases: 6. CDR1 is MRHNA and CDR2 is SNTAGT in the germline V gene. CDR3 length: 16 amino acids. CDR3 DNA sequence: TGTGCCAGCAGTGAGGGACAGGGGGCGGGGATCACTGAAGCTTTCTTT. It translates to CASSEGQGAGITEAFF.

The V and J genes are TRBV6-4 and TRBJ1-2; TRBD1 matches 9 bases. The V gene's germline CDR1 is MRHNA and CDR2 SNTAGT. Germline trimming cut 5 bases from V and 6 bases from J; bases unmatched to any gene: 10. CDR3 length: 15 residues. The CDR3 region has the DNA TGTGCCAGCAGTCCGACAGGGGGATGGGGGAATGGCTACACCTTC. It specifies CASSPTGGWGNGYTF.

The chain couples TRBV4-1 to TRBJ2-3; TRBD1 might be the D (5 bases). V lost 0 bases and J 8 bases, leaving 12 bases between the germline ends. Germline V gives CDR1 MGHRA, CDR2 YSYEKL. The CDR3 sequence is 14 residues long. The CDR3 sequence: CASSQDGQAGTQYF. As DNA, the CDR3 is TGCGCCAGCAGCCAAGACGGACAAGCCGGTACGCAGTATTTT.

The rearrangement uses TRBV11-3 and TRBJ1-1; D is possibly TRBD1 (6 bases). This CDR3 has 13 residues. Germline V CDR1 and CDR2: SGHNT, YENEEA. Between the trimmed V and J ends, which lost 4 bases and 2 bases, there was a span of 8 bases. The CDR3 sequence is CASSWTVNTEAFF. In DNA form, the CDR3 reads TGTGCCAGCAGCTGGACAGTTAACACTGAAGCTTTCTTT.

V usage is TRBV29-1 and J usage is TRBJ1-1; tentatively, D is TRBD1 (6 bases). Trimming pared 7 bases from V and 1 base from J, leaving 25 bases between. Looked up from germline, CDR1 is SQVTM and CDR2 is ANQGSEA. The CDR3 length is 17 residues. CDR3 sequence (DNA): TGCAGCGCTCAGCCCTTCCTCCAGAACAGGGAGAACACTGAAGCTTTCTTT. Translation: CSAQPFLQNRENTEAFF.

Only one count was recorded for this clone. This sequence joins TRBV18 and TRBJ2-7; TRBD2 matches at 10 bases. Unmatched junction bases numbered 3, after V lost 2 bases and J lost 2 bases. The CDR3 spans 15 residues. CDR1 and CDR2 from the germline V gene are KGHSH and LQKENI. The CDR3 loop reads CASSPTSGRAYEQYF. In DNA, the CDR3 is TGTGCCAGCTCACCAACAAGCGGGAGGGCCTACGAGCAGTACTTC.

The chain links TRBV24-1 to TRBJ1-4; TRBD1 is a possible D gene (5 bases). The germline V gene encodes CDR1 KGHDR and CDR2 SFDVKD. V gave up 3 bases and J gave up 0 bases, with 10 bases separating them. The CDR3 extends over 16 amino acids. In nucleotides, the CDR3 is TGTGCCACCAGTGATCCGACAGCTACAACTAATGAAAAACTGTTTTTT. It codes for CATSDPTATTNEKLFF.

The chain is built from TRBV6-2 or TRBV6-3 and TRBJ2-5; D call uncertain. CDR1 is MNHEY, CDR2 SVGEGT, per germline. This CDR3 is built from 17 residues. Trimming removed 0 bases from V and 5 bases from J, with 19 bases in between. Here the CDR3 DNA reads TGTGCCAGCAGTTACTCTCTCGGAGAAATTGTGCGGGAGACCCAGTACTTC. Translation gives CASSYSLGEIVRETQYF.

The chain carries TRBV10-2 and TRBJ2-3, with a tentative D call TRBD2 (5 bases). CDR3 length: 16 residues. Germline V CDR1 and CDR2: WSHSY, SAAADI. The V end was cut by 7 bases, the J end by 1 base, with 18 bases between. Here the CDR3 reads CASTPEGTWGTDTQYF. The CDR3 DNA follows: TGCGCCAGCACCCCTGAGGGTACCTGGGGCACAGATACGCAGTATTTT.

The rearrangement links TRBV29-1 to TRBJ1-2, with D uncertain. V was cut by 8 bases and J by 8 bases, with 15 bases left in between. The CDR3 consists of 11 residues. Germline V gives CDR1 SQVTM, CDR2 ANQGSEA. CDR3 amino acids: CSPHEGAGYTF. CDR3 DNA sequence: TGCAGCCCGCACGAGGGTGCCGGCTACACCTTC.

This clone was seen just once. The rearrangement links TRBV28 to TRBJ2-1, with 7 bases aligning to TRBD1. The germline CDR1 and CDR2 sequences are MDHEN and SYDVKM. CDR3 length equals 15 residues. Trimming took 4 bases from V and 3 from J; bases not matched to a gene: 6. This CDR3 is CASSSDRVVYNEQFF. The CDR3 coding sequence is TGTGCCAGCAGTTCCGACAGGGTGGTCTACAATGAGCAGTTCTTC.

The chain employs TRBV19 and TRBJ1-1, with 9 bases that match TRBD1. V was pared by 5 bases and J by 0 bases, with 1 base of the junction left unmatched. This CDR3 spans 14 amino acids. The germline V gene encodes CDR1 LNHDA and CDR2 SQIVND (reference sequence). The chain's CDR3 is CASSRTGVNTEAFF. Here the CDR3 DNA reads TGTGCCAGTAGTCGGACAGGGGTGAACACTGAAGCTTTCTTT. Filled out from reference TRBV19 and TRBJ1-1, the complete variable domain reads DGGITQSPKYLFRKEGQNVTLSCEQNLNHDAMYWYRQDPGQGLRLIYYSQIVNDFQKGDIAEGYSVSREKKESFPLTVTSAQKNPTAFYLCASSRTGVNTEAFFGQGTRLTVV.

This chain connects TRBV3-1 (or the pseudogene TRBV3-2) to TRBJ2-7; D is possibly TRBD2 (5 bases). V was clipped by 5 bases and J by 4 bases, with 18 bases between them. The CDR3 loop spans 15 amino acids. Looked up from germline, CDR1 is LGHDT and CDR2 is YNNKEL (reference sequence). The DNA for the CDR3 is TGTGCCAGCAGCGTAGCACGGGGTTCGGGTTACGAGCAGTACTTC. As protein: CASSVARGSGYEQYF.

The V gene is TRBV27, the J gene TRBJ2-5, with D perhaps TRBD2 (5 bases). Germline V CDR1 and CDR2: MNHEY, SMNVEV (reference sequence). The ends were cut back, 7 bases at V and 1 base at J, with 13 bases in the middle. The CDR3 is 14 amino acids. The CDR3 sequence: CASMSRAVQETQYF. Here the CDR3 DNA reads TGTGCCAGCATGTCGAGGGCAGTCCAAGAGACCCAGTACTTC.

The rearrangement uses TRBV2 and TRBJ1-5; 8 nucleotides agree with TRBD1. In germline, CDR1 is SNHLY, CDR2 FYNNEI. This CDR3 has 15 amino acids. Germline trimming cut 6 bases from V and 3 bases from J; bases unmatched to any gene: 7. CDR3 amino acids: CASRTTGADNQPQHF. The CDR3, as DNA: TGTGCCAGCAGGACGACAGGGGCCGACAATCAGCCCCAGCATTTT. The variable domain in full, completed from reference TRBV2 and TRBJ1-5, reads EPEVTQTPSHQVTQMGQEVILRCVPISNHLYFYWYRQILGQKVEFLVSFYNNEISEKSEIFDDQFSVERPDGSNFTLKIRSTKLEDSAMYFCASRTTGADNQPQHFGDGTRLSIL.

The rearrangement joins TRBV10-2 to TRBJ1-5; TRBD1 matches 8 bases. CDR3 length: 16 residues. Germline V lookup: CDR1 WSHSY, CDR2 SAAADI. With 0 bases clipped from V and 8 bases from J, the junction kept 9 bases outside the gene matches. CDR3 region: CASSESDRGPAEPQHF. CDR3 in DNA: TGCGCCAGCAGTGAGTCTGACAGGGGACCTGCGGAGCCCCAGCATTTT.

This clone has only one observation. The chain couples TRBV19 to TRBJ1-5; D remains ambiguous. This CDR3 contains 15 residues. With 3 bases removed from V and 4 bases from J, the gap between germline ends came to 13 bases. Looked up from germline, CDR1 is LNHDA and CDR2 is SQIVND (reference sequence). Written as DNA, the CDR3 is TGTGCCAGTAGTATCTGGGCTGGATGGAATCAGCCCCAGCATTTT. It codes for CASSIWAGWNQPQHF.

This clone was seen only once. The chain couples TRBV28 to TRBJ2-3, with 9 bases identical to TRBD2. Germline CDR1 reads MDHEN; CDR2 reads SYDVKM. The CDR3 extends over 15 amino acids. V lost 6 bases to trimming and J lost 4 bases; unmatched junction nucleotides: 8. The CDR3 DNA is TGTGCCAGCAGGGATGTAGCGGGGGCCGCAGATACGCAGTATTTT. Its translation is CASRDVAGAADTQYF.

The chain links TRBV18 to TRBJ1-5; maybe TRBD1 (6 bases). The CDR3 spans 15 residues. CDR1 is KGHSH and CDR2 is LQKENI in the germline V gene. V lost 4 bases and J 6 bases, leaving 16 bases between the germline ends. CDR3 nucleotide sequence: TGTGCCAGCTCACAGACACAGGGAGGGAGTCAGCCCCAGCATTTT. This translates into CASSQTQGGSQPQHF.